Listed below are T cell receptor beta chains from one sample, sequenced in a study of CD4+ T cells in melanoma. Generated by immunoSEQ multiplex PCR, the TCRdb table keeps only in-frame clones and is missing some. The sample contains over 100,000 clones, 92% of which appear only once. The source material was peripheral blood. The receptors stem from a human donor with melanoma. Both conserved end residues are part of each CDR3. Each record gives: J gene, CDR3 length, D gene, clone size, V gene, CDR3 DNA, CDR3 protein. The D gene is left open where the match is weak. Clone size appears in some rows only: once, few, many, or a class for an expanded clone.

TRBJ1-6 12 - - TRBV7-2 TGTGCCAGCAGCTTAGCGAATTCACCCCTCCACTTT CASSLANSPLHF
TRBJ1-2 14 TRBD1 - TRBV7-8 TGTGCCAGCAGTCCCGGGACAGGCGGCTATGGCTACACCTTC CASSPGTGGYGYTF
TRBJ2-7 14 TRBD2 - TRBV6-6 TGTGCCAGCAGTTACGGACTAGCGTCCTACGAGCAGTACTTC CASSYGLASYEQYF
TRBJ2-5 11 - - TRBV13 TGTGCCAGCGCGAAACAACAGACCCAGTACTTC CASAKQQTQYF
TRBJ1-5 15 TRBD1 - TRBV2 TGTGCCAGCCGAAACCCGACAGGGTTCAATCAGCCCCAGCATTTT CASRNPTGFNQPQHF
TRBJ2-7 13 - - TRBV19 TGTGCCAGTAGTATAACCGGGACCTACGAGCAGTACTTC CASSITGTYEQYF
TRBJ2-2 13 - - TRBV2 TGTGCCAGCAGTGAATCTGGATACGGGGAGCTGTTTTTT CASSESGYGELFF
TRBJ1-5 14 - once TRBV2 TGTGCCAGCAGTGAGGTAATAGGGGGGCAGCCCCAGCATTTT CASSEVIGGQPQHF
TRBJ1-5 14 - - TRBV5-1 TGCGCCAGCAGCTTGGAAGGAACGAATCAGCCCCAGCATTTT CASSLEGTNQPQHF
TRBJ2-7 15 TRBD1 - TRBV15 TGTGCCACCAGCAGAGCGACGACAGGGGTGAACGAGCAGTACTTC CATSRATTGVNEQYF
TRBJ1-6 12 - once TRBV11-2 TGTGCCAGCAGCCTTGGGAATTCACCCCTCCACTTT CASSLGNSPLHF